The rows below give T cell receptor beta chains drawn from one sample of a study of long-term antiretroviral therapy in people with HIV. This table comes from immunoSEQ multiplex PCR, and its TCRdb copy is limited to in-frame clones, with some not included. Of 15,000 to 20,000 clones in the sample, over 80% are singletons; the top ten hold over 4%. The starting material was unsorted PBMCs, obtained 2.1 years after starting antiretroviral therapy. The receptors were gathered from a man younger than 30 with HIV. Both conserved end residues are part of each CDR3. The D gene is left open where the match is weak. The size field is filled for only some rows; it gives once, few, many or a size class.

j_call v_call d_call clone_size cdr3_aa cdr3_nt
TRBJ1-2 TRBV2 - - CASSFSNADSYGYTF TGTGCCAGCAGTTTTTCGAATGCCGACAGTTATGGCTACACCTTC
TRBJ2-7 TRBV19 TRBD1 - CASSPGQLNSYEQYF TGTGCCAGTAGCCCGGGACAGTTGAACTCCTACGAGCAGTACTTC
TRBJ1-2 TRBV6-5 TRBD1 - CASSFQTGTAHGYTF TGTGCCAGCAGTTTTCAAACCGGGACAGCTCATGGCTACACCTTC
TRBJ2-1 TRBV6-6 - - CASSYTNSYNEQFF TGTGCCAGCAGTTACACAAACTCCTACAATGAGCAGTTCTTC
TRBJ2-7 TRBV6-1 - - CASGAGTPLREQYF TGTGCCAGCGGAGCCGGGACACCTCTACGGGAGCAGTACTTC
TRBJ2-7 TRBV7-9 TRBD2 - CASRSGTSSYEQYF TGTGCCAGCAGATCAGGGACTAGCAGCTACGAGCAGTACTTC
TRBJ2-2 TRBV5-1 - - CASSLEGLKTNTGELFF TGCGCCAGCAGCTTGGAAGGACTGAAAACGAACACCGGGGAGCTGTTTTTT
TRBJ2-3 TRBV11-2 - - CASSSRTSKTDTQYF TGTGCCAGCAGCTCCCGGACCTCCAAGACGGATACGCAGTATTTT
TRBJ1-5 TRBV19 - - CASSIRGRGQPQHF TGTGCCAGTAGTATTCGGGGCCGAGGGCAGCCCCAGCATTTT
TRBJ2-7 TRBV6-5 TRBD1 - CASSNRDRETF TGTGCCAGCAGTAATCGGGACAGAGAAACCTTC
TRBJ2-7 TRBV2 TRBD2 - CASSMAGVNYEQYF TGTGCCAGCAGTATGGCGGGGGTGAACTACGAGCAGTACTTC
TRBJ1-1 TRBV10-3 - - CAISESFEGTEAFF TGTGCCATCAGTGAGTCGTTCGAGGGCACTGAAGCTTTCTTT
TRBJ1-2 TRBV7-9 - few CASSLPPTGDGYTF TGTGCCAGCAGCTTACCCCCGACTGGGGATGGCTACACCTTC
TRBJ1-5 TRBV7-3 TRBD1 - CASAEPDRGSSQPQHF TGTGCCAGCGCGGAGCCTGACAGGGGGTCTAGTCAGCCCCAGCATTTT
TRBJ2-2 TRBV15 - - CATSNAGWYTGELFF TGTGCCACCAGCAACGCAGGGTGGTACACCGGGGAGCTGTTTTTT
TRBJ1-2 TRBV7-9 - - CASSLEAPRYGYTF TGTGCCAGCAGCTTAGAGGCCCCGCGCTATGGCTACACCTTC
TRBJ2-3 TRBV7-2 TRBD2 - CASKGWAGGGADTQYF TGTGCCAGCAAGGGGTGGGCGGGAGGAGGAGCAGATACGCAGTATTTT
TRBJ1-3 TRBV9 - once CASRGPTTPGNTIYF TGTGCCAGCAGAGGACCGACTACTCCTGGAAACACCATATATTTT
TRBJ1-2 TRBV6-5 TRBD1 - CASSLPGQGAGGYTF TGTGCCAGCAGTCTACCGGGACAGGGGGCAGGTGGCTACACCTTC
TRBJ2-7 TRBV7-2 TRBD2 - CASSGSTSGSSNEQYF TGTGCCAGCAGCGGGTCGACTAGCGGGAGTTCCAACGAGCAGTACTTC
TRBJ1-5 TRBV19 TRBD1 - CASHDRGGQPQHF TGTGCCAGCCACGACAGGGGAGGTCAGCCCCAGCATTTT
TRBJ1-1 TRBV19 - - CASSMDSNTEAFF TGTGCCAGTAGTATGGACAGCAACACTGAAGCTTTCTTT
TRBJ1-5 TRBV6-1 - - CASSEGYSNQPQHF TGTGCCAGCAGTGAAGGGTATAGCAATCAGCCCCAGCATTTT
TRBJ2-7 TRBV11-2 TRBD2 - CASSSRLAETYEQYF TGTGCCAGCAGCTCGAGACTAGCGGAGACCTACGAGCAGTACTTC
TRBJ1-1 TRBV10-3 - - CAIRDFRGLDQDTEAFF TGTGCCATCAGGGACTTTCGAGGGTTGGATCAGGACACTGAAGCTTTCTTT
TRBJ1-1 TRBV7-3 TRBD1 medium-sized CASSSANRGLGAFF TGTGCCAGCAGCTCCGCGAACAGGGGTCTTGGGGCTTTCTTT
TRBJ2-1 TRBV7-9 - - CASSGLLAYNEQFF TGTGCCAGCAGCGGCCTTTTAGCTTACAATGAGCAGTTCTTC
TRBJ1-4 TRBV5-1 - - CASSLDREKLFF TGCGCCAGCAGCTTGGATAGAGAAAAACTGTTTTTT
TRBJ2-2 TRBV7-9 TRBD2 - CASSLASGGTATGELFF TGTGCCAGCAGCTTAGCTAGCGGGGGAACCGCCACCGGGGAGCTGTTTTTT
TRBJ1-2 TRBV4-2 - - CASSQADWTYGYTF TGTGCCAGCAGCCAAGCGGACTGGACCTATGGCTACACCTTC
TRBJ2-7 TRBV6-6 TRBD1 large CASSPDRVYEQYF TGTGCCAGCAGTCCGGACAGGGTGTACGAGCAGTACTTC
TRBJ1-1 TRBV27 - - CASRGVDKNTEAFF TGTGCCAGCAGAGGAGTTGATAAGAACACTGAAGCTTTCTTT
TRBJ2-7 TRBV19 - few CASSMAEDYEQYF TGTGCCAGTAGTATGGCAGAGGACTACGAGCAGTACTTC
TRBJ1-6 TRBV6-6 - - CASSYDRAGDYSPLHF TGTGCCAGCAGTTACGATAGGGCCGGGGATTATTCACCCCTCCACTTT
TRBJ2-3 TRBV9 - - CASSVRATPRVDTQYF TGTGCCAGCAGCGTAAGAGCGACGCCCAGGGTAGATACGCAGTATTTT
TRBJ2-7 TRBV6-5 TRBD1 - CASSSRQGSSYEQYF TGTGCCAGCAGTTCCCGACAGGGAAGCTCCTACGAGCAGTACTTC
TRBJ1-4 TRBV6-6 - - CASSVDGINEKLFF TGTGCCAGCAGCGTGGACGGAATTAATGAAAAACTGTTTTTT
TRBJ2-2 TRBV6-6 TRBD1 - CASRKRDRGVTGELFF TGTGCCAGCAGAAAACGGGACAGGGGTGTCACCGGGGAGCTGTTTTTT
TRBJ2-1 TRBV4-3 - - CASSQESYYNEQFF TGCGCCAGCAGCCAAGAAAGCTACTACAATGAGCAGTTCTTC
TRBJ2-7 TRBV13 TRBD1 - CASSPGLQGYEQYF TGTGCCAGCAGCCCCGGGCTACAGGGGTACGAGCAGTACTTC